This TCR beta chain was obtained from a study of PD-1 blockade in classical Hodgkin lymphoma (dated by TCRdb to 2020 to 2021). About the full investigation: A peripheral blood immune signature of response to PD-1 blockade in classical Hodgkin lymphoma was defined using TCR beta sequencing and CyTOF.

From cysteine to phenylalanine, the CDR3 is 13 amino acids long. Only the CDR3 part of the read is kept: 39 bases, read in frame from the first base. V and J are truncated by 4 bases and 2 bases respectively, leaving an intervening sequence of 9 bases. CDR1 SEHNR and CDR2 FQNEAQ were looked up in the germline V gene (reference sequence). Genomic DNA was extracted with the Qiagen DNeasy kit from unsorted PBMCs and from negatively selected CD4+ and CD8+ fractions. Amplification of TCR beta CDR3 regions was done by immunoSEQ multiplex PCR with primers that anneal to V and J segments. A synthetic immune receptor repertoire was used to minimize amplification bias, and any residual bias was removed computationally once sequencing was done. As for the authors' bioinformatics: Repertoire diversity was quantified as the Shannon entropy index using custom Python scripts. The unsorted, CD4+ and CD8+ repertoires were each analyzed separately, with the exception of combined analyses, where CD4+ and CD8+ sequences were merged in silico. The source is immuneACCESS, and TCRdb retained only in-frame sequences with V and J called. Part of the clones is not carried over; for the studies checked, unresolved V genes explain less than half of this, and the remainder is unexplained. V and J calls and clone size are given by that table; D and trimming were obtained from the DNA. Here the sample has about 17,000 clones; roughly 90% occur a single time. About 7% of the sample goes to the ten largest clones.

The intended sense of this specimen's time point label: newly diagnosed, previously untreated cHL patient sample. As a comparison group for the relapsed/refractory trial patients, PBMCs from patients with newly diagnosed, previously untreated classical Hodgkin lymphoma were sequenced. Peripheral blood was collected in 8 mL Vacutainer Cell Preparation Tubes, from which PBMCs were isolated by centrifugation and then cryopreserved. Regarding this clone: It lacks a known antigen. Base qualities were left out, and no much larger clone turns up one base away.

The paper as a whole reports these results and caveats: Baseline TCR diversity was reported to be lower in newly diagnosed patients than in healthy donors and to be lower still in relapsed/refractory patients. The study was restricted to a single clinical trial cohort, and the causes of repertoire differences, possibly disease activity or prior therapy, were left undefined.

The clonotype comes from a human donor with classical Hodgkin lymphoma. Sequenced input: peripheral blood mononuclear cells (PBMCs). The chain is encoded by TRBV7-9 joined to TRBJ2-7; the D segment is perhaps TRBD1 or TRBD2, each sharing 5 matched bases. The bases are TGTGCCAGCAGCTCGGGGACCCCCTACGAGCAGTACTTC. It translates as CASSSGTPYEQYF.